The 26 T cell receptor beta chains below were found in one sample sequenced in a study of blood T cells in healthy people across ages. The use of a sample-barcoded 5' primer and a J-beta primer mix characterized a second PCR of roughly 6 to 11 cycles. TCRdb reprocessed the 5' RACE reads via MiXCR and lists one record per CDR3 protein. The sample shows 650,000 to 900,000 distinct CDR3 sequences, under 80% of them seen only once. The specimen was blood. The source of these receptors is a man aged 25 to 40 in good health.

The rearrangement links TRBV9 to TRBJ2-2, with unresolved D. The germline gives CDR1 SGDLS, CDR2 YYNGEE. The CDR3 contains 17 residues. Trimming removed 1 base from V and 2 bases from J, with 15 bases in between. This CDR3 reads CASSVSAGRANTGELFF. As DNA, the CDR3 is TGTGCCAGCAGCGTAAGTGCTGGAAGAGCTAACACCGGGGAGCTGTTTTTT. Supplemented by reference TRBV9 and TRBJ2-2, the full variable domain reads DSGVTQTPKHLITATGQRVTLRCSPRSGDLSVYWYQQSLDQGLQFLIQYYNGEERAKGNILERFSAQQFPDLHSELNLSSLELGDSALYFCASSVSAGRANTGELFFGEGSRLTVL.

CDR3 nucleotides: TGTGCCAGCAGTTTAACGGGTTTAGGGGGGGCAATCTACGAGCAGTACTTC. Protein product: CASSLTGLGGAIYEQYF. V usage is TRBV27 and J usage is TRBJ2-4; D possibly corresponds to TRBD2 (7 bases). Judging by the DNA end, TRBJ2-7 fits better; the J call may be wrong. This CDR3 is built from 17 residues. Germline V gene sequence: CDR1 MNHEY, CDR2 SMNVEV (reference sequence).

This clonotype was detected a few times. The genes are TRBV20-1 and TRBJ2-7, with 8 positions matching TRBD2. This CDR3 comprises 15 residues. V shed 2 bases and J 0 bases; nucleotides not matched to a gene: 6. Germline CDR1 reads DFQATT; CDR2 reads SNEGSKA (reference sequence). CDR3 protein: CSARTSGGYSYEQYF. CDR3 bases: TGCAGTGCTAGAACCAGCGGGGGATACTCCTACGAGCAGTACTTC.

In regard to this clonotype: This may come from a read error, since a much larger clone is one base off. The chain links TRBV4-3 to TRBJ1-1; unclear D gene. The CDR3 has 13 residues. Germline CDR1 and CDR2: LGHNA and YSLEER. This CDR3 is CASSPSRNTEVFF. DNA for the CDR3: TGCGCCAGCAGCCCGAGTCGGAACACTGAAGTTTTCTTT.

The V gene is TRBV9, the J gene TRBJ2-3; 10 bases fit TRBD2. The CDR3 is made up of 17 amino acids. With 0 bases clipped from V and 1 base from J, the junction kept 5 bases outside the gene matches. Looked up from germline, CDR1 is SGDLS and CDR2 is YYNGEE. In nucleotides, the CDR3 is TGTGCCAGCAGCGTAGTACCCACTAGCGGGGGCACAGATACGCAGTATTTT. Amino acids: CASSVVPTSGGTDTQYF.

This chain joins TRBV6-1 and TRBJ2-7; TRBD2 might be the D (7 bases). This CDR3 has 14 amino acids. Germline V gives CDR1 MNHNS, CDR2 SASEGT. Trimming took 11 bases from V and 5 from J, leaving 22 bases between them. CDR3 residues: CAVPAPPGGNEQYF. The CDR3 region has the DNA TGTGCCGTTCCCGCCCCACCGGGGGGCAACGAGCAGTACTTC.

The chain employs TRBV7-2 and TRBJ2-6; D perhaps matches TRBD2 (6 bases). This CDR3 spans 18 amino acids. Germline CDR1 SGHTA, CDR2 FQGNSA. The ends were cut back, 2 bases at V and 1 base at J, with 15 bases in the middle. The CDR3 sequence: CASSLRWRGSSGANVLTF. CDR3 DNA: TGTGCCAGCAGCTTAAGGTGGCGGGGATCATCTGGGGCCAACGTCCTGACTTTC.

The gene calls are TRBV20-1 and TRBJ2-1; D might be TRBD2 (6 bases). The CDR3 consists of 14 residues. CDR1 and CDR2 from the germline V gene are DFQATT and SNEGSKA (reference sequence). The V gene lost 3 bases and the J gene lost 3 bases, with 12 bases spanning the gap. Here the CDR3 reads CSASSMGGYNEQFF. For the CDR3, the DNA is TGCAGTGCTAGTTCTATGGGGGGCTACAATGAGCAGTTCTTC.

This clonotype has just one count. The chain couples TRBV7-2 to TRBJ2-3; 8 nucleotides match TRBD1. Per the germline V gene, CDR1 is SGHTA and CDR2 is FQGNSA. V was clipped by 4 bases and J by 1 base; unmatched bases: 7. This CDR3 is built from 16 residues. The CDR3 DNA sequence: TGTGCCAGCAGCTCACCGACAGGGGTAGGCACAGATACGCAGTATTTT. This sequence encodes CASSSPTGVGTDTQYF.

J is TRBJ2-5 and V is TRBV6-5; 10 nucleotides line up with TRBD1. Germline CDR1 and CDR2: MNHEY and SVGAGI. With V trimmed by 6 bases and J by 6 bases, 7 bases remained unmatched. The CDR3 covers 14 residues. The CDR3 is CASSGQGVRKTQYF. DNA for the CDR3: TGTGCCAGCAGCGGACAGGGGGTGAGAAAGACCCAGTACTTC.

The CDR3 sequence is CASSQDREAERGYTF. The DNA of the CDR3 is TGTGCCAGCAGCCAAGATAGGGAAGCTGAGCGTGGCTACACCTTC. The genes are TRBV4-2 and TRBJ1-2; D is unresolved. CDR3 length: 15 amino acids. The germline V and J ends were trimmed by 0 bases and 7 bases, with 15 bases remaining between them. CDR1 and CDR2 from the germline V gene are LGHNA and YNFKEQ.

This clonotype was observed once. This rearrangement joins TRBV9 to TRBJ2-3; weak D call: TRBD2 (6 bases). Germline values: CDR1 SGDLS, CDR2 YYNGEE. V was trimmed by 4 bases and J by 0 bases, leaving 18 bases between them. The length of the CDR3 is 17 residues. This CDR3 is CASSPQGAGRSTDTQYF. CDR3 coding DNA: TGTGCCAGCAGCCCGCAGGGTGCGGGGCGAAGCACAGATACGCAGTATTTT.

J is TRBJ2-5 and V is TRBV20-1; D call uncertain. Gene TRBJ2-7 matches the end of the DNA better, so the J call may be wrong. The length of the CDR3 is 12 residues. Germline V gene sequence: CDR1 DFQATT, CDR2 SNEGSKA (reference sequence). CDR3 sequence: CSASIADYEQYF. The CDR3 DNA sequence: TGCAGTGCTAGTATAGCCGACTACGAGCAGTACTTC.

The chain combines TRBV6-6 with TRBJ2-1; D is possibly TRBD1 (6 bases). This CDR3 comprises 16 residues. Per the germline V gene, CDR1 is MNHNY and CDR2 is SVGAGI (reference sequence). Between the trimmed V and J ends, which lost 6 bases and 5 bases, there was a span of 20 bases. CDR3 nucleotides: TGTGCCAGCAGCCCTTTCCCCCGGGACACAGACAATGAGCAGTTCTTC. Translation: CASSPFPRDTDNEQFF.

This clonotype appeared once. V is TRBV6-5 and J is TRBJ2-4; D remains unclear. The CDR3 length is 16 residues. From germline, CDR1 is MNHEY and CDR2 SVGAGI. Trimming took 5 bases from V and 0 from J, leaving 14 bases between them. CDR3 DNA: TGTGCCAGCAGTCCCGTCTCCACCGTAGCCAAAAACATTCAGTACTTC. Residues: CASSPVSTVAKNIQYF.

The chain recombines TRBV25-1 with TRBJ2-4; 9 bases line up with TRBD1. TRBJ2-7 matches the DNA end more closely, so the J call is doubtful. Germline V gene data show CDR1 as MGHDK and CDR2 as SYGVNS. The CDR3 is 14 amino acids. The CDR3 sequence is CASSEGQGFGEQYF. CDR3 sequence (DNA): TGTGCCAGCAGTGAAGGACAGGGGTTTGGCGAGCAGTACTTC.

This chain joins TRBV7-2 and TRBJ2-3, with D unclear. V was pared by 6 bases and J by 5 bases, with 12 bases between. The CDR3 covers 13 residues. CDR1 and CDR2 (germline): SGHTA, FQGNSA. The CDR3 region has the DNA TGTGCCAGCAGAAACGAGATAGGAGATACGCAGTATTTT. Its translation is CASRNEIGDTQYF.

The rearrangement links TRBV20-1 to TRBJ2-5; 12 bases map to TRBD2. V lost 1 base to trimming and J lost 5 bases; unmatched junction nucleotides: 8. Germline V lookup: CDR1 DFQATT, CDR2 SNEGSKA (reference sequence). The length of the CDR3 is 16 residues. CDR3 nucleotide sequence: TGCAGTGCTAGAGGGGCTAGCGGGGGGGTATTTGAGACCCAGTACTTC. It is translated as CSARGASGGVFETQYF.

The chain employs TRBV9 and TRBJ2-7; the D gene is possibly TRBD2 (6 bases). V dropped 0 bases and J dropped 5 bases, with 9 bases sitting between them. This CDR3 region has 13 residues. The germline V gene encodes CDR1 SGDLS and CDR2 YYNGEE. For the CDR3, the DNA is TGTGCCAGCAGCGTAGGGGGCGGGGACGAGCAGTACTTC. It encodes CASSVGGGDEQYF.

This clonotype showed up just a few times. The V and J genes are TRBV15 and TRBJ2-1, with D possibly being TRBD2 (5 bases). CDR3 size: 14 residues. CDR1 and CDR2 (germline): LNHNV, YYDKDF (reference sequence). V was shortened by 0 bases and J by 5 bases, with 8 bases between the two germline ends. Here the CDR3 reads CATSRDERNNEQFF. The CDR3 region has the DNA TGTGCCACCAGCAGAGATGAGCGGAACAATGAGCAGTTCTTC.

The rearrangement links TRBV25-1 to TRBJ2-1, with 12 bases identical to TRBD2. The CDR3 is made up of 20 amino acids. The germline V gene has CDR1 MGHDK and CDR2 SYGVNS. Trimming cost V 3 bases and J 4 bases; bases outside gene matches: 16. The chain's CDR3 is CASSELPGLITSGGYNEQFF. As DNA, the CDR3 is TGTGCCAGCAGTGAGTTACCGGGACTGATTACTAGCGGGGGGTACAATGAGCAGTTCTTC.

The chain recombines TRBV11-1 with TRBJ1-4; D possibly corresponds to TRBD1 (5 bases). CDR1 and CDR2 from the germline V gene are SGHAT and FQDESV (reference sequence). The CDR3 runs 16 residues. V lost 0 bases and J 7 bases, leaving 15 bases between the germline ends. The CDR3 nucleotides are TGTGCCAGCAGCTTAGCTCTCGGGGGAGTCGGTGAAAAACTGTTTTTT. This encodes CASSLALGGVGEKLFF.

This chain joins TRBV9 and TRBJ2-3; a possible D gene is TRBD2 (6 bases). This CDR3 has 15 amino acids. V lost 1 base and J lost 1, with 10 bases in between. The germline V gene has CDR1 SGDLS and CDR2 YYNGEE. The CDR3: CASSVIPSGTDTQYF. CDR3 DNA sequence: TGTGCCAGCAGCGTAATCCCTAGCGGCACAGATACGCAGTATTTT.

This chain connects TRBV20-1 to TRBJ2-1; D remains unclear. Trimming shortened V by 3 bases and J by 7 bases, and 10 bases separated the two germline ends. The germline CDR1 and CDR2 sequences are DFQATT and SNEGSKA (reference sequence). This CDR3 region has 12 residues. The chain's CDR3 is CSASLGGNEQFF. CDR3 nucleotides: TGCAGTGCTAGTTTAGGTGGAAATGAGCAGTTCTTC.

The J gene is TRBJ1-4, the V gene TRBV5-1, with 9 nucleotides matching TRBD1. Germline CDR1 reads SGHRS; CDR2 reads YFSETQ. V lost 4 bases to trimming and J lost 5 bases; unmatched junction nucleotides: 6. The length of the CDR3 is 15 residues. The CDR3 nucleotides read TGCGCCAGCAGCCGGACAGGGGTTGGCAATGAAAAACTGTTTTTT. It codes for CASSRTGVGNEKLFF.

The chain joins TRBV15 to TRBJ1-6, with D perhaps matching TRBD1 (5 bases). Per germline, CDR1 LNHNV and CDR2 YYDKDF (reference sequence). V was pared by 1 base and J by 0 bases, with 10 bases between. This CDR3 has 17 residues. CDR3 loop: CATSRGSGSSYNSPLHF. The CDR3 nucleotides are TGTGCCACCAGCAGAGGTTCAGGGAGCTCCTATAATTCACCCCTCCACTTT.